This passage covers 5 T cell receptor beta chains from one sample sequenced in a study of T cell therapy after organ transplantation. Sample time point: 4-8 weeks after completion of therapy. For these receptors, no antigen is known. Sequencing was performed with immunoSEQ multiplex PCR; in TCRdb, only in-frame clones are kept and a portion is missing. The table lists about 6,000 clones, just under 75% of them singletons. This specimen was CD8+ T cells from blood, taken after autologous CMV-specific T cell therapy. Receptor source: a human patient who had received a solid organ transplant and had CMV disease. The T cells may partly be graft donor cells.

The chain joins TRBV28 to TRBJ1-5; D not certain. V was trimmed by 4 bases and J by 2 bases, leaving 21 bases between them. Germline V gene sequence: CDR1 MDHEN, CDR2 SYDVKM. The CDR3 is 18 residues long. This CDR3 reads CASSSRGSGGGGNQPQHF. As DNA, the CDR3 is TGTGCCAGCAGTTCGCGAGGATCTGGCGGCGGGGGCAATCAGCCCCAGCATTTT.

The chain links TRBV28 to TRBJ2-1; D remains ambiguous. From germline, CDR1 is MDHEN and CDR2 SYDVKM. Trimming shortened V by 6 bases and J by 4 bases, and 10 bases separated the two germline ends. The CDR3 has 13 residues. The CDR3 bases are TGTGCCAGCAGCCCCGACTTGTACAATGAGCAGTTCTTC. It codes for CASSPDLYNEQFF.

V gene TRBV6-5 combines with J gene TRBJ2-1; D remains unclear. Germline loops: CDR1 MNHEY, CDR2 SVGAGI. This CDR3 contains 11 residues. V was clipped by 3 bases and J by 8 bases, with 5 bases between them. The chain's CDR3 is CASSYFDEQFF. The CDR3 DNA reads TGTGCCAGCAGTTATTTCGATGAGCAGTTCTTC.

This chain connects TRBV27 to TRBJ2-7, with D possibly called TRBD1 or TRBD2 (5 bases each). The CDR3 has 11 amino acids. The germline gives CDR1 MNHEY, CDR2 SMNVEV (reference sequence). Deletions cut 2 bases from V and 6 bases from J, with 5 bases between. For the CDR3, the DNA is TGTGCCAGCAGTTTAGGGACCGAGCAGTACTTC. Encoded protein: CASSLGTEQYF.

Concerning this clone itself: Other DNA sequences in this specimen translate into the identical CDR3. The rearrangement links TRBV5-3 to TRBJ2-6, with 9 positions matching TRBD1. TRBV5-3 is annotated as an ORF whose role is uncertain. CDR3 length equals 18 residues. V lost 0 bases and J lost 3; bases outside the gene matches: 7. The CDR3 is CARSLVRTGVYGANVLTF. In DNA form, the CDR3 reads TGTGCCAGAAGCTTGGTGCGGACAGGGGTTTATGGGGCCAACGTCCTGACTTTC.